This T cell receptor beta chain stems from a study of shared clonotypes between healthy human individuals. Study-level findings and limits: In this cohort, only blood was sampled, and tissue repertoires likely differ.

The method was immunoSEQ multiplex PCR; TCRdb's version includes in-frame clones alone and lacks a portion of them. The data show 2,500,000 or so clones, over 85% seen once. Germline V CDR1 and CDR2: SGHAT, FQNNGV. The CDR3 has 14 residues. V lost 7 bases to trimming and J lost 1 base, with 14 bases between them. As concerns this clone: Its antigen is not identified.

The sequence derives from a man younger than 30 in good health. The sequenced sample was naive CD4+ T cells sorted from blood. Specified subset: CD45RA+ positively selected. The genes are TRBV11-2 and TRBJ2-7; D perhaps matches TRBD1 (5 bases). The CDR3 spells CASTFSTGSYEQYF. The CDR3 DNA reads TGTGCCAGCACCTTTTCCACAGGTTCCTACGAGCAGTACTTC.